This T cell receptor beta chain was observed in a study of human T cells and chemical hapten exposure. TCRdb re-analysed the RACE reads in MiXCR, keeping a single row per CDR3 protein. The table records tens of thousands of distinct CDR3 sequences, 10% to 15% of them present only once. A remark on this clonotype: Its antigen is as yet unknown. One end of the junction fails to match germline, which may point to a read error.

Regarding the study as a whole: The number of TCRs over 1 in 1000 frequency stayed unchanged after DPC.

Time point indicated: patch test 3, about 24 weeks after DPC sensitization. Treatment of the sample: therapeutic diphenylcyclopropenone sensitization with weekly scalp DPC. Sample: whole blood, taken in connection with sensitization to the hapten diphenylcyclopropenone (DPC). The TCR originated in a woman aged 45-60 years with alopecia areata. Some clones in this sample may be carry-over from other donors' samples.

CDR3 sequence reads: CASSSEGLAGYIEQFF. CDR3 in DNA: TGTGCCAGCAGCTCCGAAGGACTAGCGGGATACATTGAGCAGTTCTTC. The V gene is TRBV7-2, the J gene TRBJ2-1; 12 nucleotides line up with TRBD2. The germline CDR1 and CDR2 sequences are SGHTA and FQGNSA. The CDR3 totals 16 residues.